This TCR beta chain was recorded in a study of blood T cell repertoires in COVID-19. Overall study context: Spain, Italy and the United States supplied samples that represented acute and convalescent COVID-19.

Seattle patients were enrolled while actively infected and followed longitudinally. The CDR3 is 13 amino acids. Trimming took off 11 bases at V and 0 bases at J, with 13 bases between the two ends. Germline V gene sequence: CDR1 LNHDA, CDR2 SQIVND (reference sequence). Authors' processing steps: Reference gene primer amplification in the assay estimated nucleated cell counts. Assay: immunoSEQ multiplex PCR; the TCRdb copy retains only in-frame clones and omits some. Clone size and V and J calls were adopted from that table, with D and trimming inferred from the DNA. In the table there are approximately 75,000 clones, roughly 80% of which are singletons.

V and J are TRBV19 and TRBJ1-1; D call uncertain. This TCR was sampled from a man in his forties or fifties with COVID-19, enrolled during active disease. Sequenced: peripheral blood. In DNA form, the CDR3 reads TGTGCCTGCACGCGGGGAATGAACACTGAAGCTTTCTTT. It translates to CACTRGMNTEAFF.